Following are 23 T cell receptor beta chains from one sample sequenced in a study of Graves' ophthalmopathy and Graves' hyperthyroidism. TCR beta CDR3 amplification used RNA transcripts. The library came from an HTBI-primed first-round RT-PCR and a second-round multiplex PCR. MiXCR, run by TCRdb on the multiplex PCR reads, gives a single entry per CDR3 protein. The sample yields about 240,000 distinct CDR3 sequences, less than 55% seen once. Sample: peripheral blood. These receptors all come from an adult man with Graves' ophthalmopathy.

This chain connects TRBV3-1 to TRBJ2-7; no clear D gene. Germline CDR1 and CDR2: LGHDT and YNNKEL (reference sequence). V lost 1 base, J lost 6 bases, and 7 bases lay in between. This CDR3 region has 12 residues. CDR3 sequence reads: CASSQGSGEQYF. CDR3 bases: TGTGCCAGCAGCCAAGGATCGGGCGAGCAGTACTTC.

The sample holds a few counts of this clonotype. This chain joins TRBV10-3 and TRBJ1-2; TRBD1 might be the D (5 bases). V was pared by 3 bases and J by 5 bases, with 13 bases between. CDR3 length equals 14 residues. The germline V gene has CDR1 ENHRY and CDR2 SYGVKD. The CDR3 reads CAISDPGTSYGYTF. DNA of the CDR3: TGTGCCATCAGTGACCCTGGGACTTCATATGGCTACACCTTC.

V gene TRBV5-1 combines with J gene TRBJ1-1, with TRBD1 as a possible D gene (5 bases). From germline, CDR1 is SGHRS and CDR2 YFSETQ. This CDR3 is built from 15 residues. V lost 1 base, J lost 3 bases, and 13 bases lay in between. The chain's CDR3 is CASSLPLAGDTEAFF. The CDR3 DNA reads TGCGCCAGCAGCTTGCCCCTAGCGGGGGACACTGAAGCTTTCTTT.

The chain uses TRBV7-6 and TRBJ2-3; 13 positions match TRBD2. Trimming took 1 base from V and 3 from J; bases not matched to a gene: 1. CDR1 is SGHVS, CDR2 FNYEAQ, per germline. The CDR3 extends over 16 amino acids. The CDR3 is CASSLGLAGGTDTQYF. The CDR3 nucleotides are TGTGCCAGCAGCTTAGGACTAGCGGGGGGAACAGATACGCAGTATTTT.

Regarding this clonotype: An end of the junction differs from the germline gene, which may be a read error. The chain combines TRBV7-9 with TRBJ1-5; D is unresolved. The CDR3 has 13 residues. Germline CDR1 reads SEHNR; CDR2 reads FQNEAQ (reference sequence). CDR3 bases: TGCGCCAGCAGCCCGGGAAGGAATCGGCCCCAGCATTTT. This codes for CASSPGRNRPQHF.

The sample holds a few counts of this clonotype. CDR3: CASRWTGADTQYF. The CDR3 DNA sequence: TGTGCCAGCAGATGGACAGGGGCAGATACGCAGTATTTT. J is TRBJ2-3 and V is TRBV7-9; TRBD1 matches 9 bases. The CDR3 runs to 13 residues. Per germline, CDR1 SEHNR and CDR2 FQNEAQ (reference sequence). After removal of 6 bases from V and 4 bases from J, the junction contained 2 bases not matched to a gene.

As DNA, the CDR3 is TGCGCCAGCAGCTTGGTGTCAGGCTACGAGCAGTACTTC. This encodes CASSLVSGYEQYF. The rearrangement joins TRBV5-1 to TRBJ2-7, with D hard to call. Germline CDR1 SGHRS, CDR2 YFSETQ. The CDR3 length is 13 residues. V was clipped by 0 bases and J by 3 bases, with 7 bases between them.

The CDR3: CASSYRGPGANVLTF. The DNA of the CDR3 is TGTGCCAGCAGTTACAGGGGGCCCGGGGCCAACGTCCTGACTTTC. This chain connects TRBV12-3 or TRBV12-4 to TRBJ2-6; 9 nucleotides align to TRBD1. This CDR3 comprises 15 residues. V lost 4 bases, J lost 4 bases, and 2 bases stayed unmatched.

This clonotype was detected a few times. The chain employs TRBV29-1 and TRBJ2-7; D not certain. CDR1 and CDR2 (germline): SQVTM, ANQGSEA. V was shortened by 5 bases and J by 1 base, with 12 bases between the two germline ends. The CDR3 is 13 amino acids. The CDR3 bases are TGCAGCGTTTGTTGGACGGAATCCTACGAGCAGTACTTC. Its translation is CSVCWTESYEQYF.

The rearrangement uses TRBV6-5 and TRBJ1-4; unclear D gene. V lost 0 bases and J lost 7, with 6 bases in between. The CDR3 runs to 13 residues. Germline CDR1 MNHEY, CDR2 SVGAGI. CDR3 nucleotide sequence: TGTGCCAGCAGTTACTCGGCAAGTGAAAAACTGTTTTTT. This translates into CASSYSASEKLFF.

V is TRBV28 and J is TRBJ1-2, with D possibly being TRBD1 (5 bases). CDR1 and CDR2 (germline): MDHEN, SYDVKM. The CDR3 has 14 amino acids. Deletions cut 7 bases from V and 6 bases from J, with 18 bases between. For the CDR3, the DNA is TGTGCCAGCAACCTGGGGGGTCAAGGGAATGGCTACACCTTC. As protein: CASNLGGQGNGYTF.

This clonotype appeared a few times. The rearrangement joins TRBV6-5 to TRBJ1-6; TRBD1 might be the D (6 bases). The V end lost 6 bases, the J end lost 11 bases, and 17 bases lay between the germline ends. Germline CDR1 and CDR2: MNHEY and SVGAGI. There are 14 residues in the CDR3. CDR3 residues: CASRPTGPLTPLHF. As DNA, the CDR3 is TGTGCCAGCAGGCCGACAGGACCTTTGACACCCCTCCACTTT.

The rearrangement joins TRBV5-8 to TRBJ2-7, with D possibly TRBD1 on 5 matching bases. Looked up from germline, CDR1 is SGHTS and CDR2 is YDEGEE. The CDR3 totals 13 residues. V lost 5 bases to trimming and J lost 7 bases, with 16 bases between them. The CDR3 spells CASSETAYNEQYF. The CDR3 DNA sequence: TGTGCCAGCAGTGAGACAGCCTACAATGAGCAGTACTTC.

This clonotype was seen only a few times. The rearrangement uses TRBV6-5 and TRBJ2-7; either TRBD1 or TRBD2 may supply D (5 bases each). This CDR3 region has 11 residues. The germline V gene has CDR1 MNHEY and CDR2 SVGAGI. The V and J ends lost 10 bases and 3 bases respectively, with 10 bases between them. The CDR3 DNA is TGTGCCATCGGGACCGACTACGAGCAGTACTTC. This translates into CAIGTDYEQYF.

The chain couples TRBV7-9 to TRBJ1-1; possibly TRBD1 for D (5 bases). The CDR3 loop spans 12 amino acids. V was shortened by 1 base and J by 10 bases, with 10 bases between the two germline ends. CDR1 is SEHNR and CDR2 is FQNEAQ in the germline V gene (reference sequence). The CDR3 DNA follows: TGTGCCAGCAGCTTAGGAACAGGATCAGCTTTCTTT. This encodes CASSLGTGSAFF.

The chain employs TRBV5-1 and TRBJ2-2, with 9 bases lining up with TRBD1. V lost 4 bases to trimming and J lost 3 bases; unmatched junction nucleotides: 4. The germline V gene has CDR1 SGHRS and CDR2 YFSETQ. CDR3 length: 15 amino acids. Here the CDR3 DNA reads TGCGCCAGCAGCACGACAGGGGGGTACACCGGGGAGCTGTTTTTT. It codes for CASSTTGGYTGELFF.

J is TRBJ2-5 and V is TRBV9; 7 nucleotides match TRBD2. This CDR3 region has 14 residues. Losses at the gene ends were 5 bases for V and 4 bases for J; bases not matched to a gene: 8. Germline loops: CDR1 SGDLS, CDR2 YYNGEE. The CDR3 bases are TGTGCCAGCAGGCCTGGACTAGGCTCAGAGACCCAGTACTTC. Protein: CASRPGLGSETQYF.

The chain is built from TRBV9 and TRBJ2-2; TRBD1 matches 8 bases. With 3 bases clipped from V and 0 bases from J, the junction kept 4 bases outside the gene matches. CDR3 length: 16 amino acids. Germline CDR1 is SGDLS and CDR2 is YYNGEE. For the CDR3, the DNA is TGTGCCAGCAGCGCCGCAGGGGGCCCGAACACCGGGGAGCTGTTTTTT. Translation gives CASSAAGGPNTGELFF.

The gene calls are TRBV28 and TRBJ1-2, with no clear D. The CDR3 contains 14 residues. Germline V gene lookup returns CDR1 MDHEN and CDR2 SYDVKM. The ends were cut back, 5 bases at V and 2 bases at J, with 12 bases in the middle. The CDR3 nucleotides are TGTGCCAGCAGTGCCGGACTCCTAAACTATGGCTACACCTTC. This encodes CASSAGLLNYGYTF.

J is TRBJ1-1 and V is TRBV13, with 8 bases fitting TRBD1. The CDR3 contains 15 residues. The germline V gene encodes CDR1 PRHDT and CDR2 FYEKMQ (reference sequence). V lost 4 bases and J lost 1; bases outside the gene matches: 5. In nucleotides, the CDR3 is TGTGCCAGCAGCTACCCCGGGACAGGGAACACTGAAGCTTTCTTT. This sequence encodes CASSYPGTGNTEAFF.

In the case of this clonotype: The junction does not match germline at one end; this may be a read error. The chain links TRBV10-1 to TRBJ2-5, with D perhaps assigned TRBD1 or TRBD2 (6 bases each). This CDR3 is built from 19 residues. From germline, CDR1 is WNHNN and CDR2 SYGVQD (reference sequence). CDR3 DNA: TGTGCCAGCAGTTTTGGGGGGCGACACTGGGGGGAGGCTGGGGAGACCCAGTACTTC. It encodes CASSFGGRHWGEAGETQYF.

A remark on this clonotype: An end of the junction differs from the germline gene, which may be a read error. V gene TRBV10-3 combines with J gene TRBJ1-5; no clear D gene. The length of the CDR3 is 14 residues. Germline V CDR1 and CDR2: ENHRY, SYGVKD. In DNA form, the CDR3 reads TGTGCCAGCAGTGGACGGGAAAGCAATCAGCCCCAGCATTTT. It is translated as CASSGRESNQPQHF.

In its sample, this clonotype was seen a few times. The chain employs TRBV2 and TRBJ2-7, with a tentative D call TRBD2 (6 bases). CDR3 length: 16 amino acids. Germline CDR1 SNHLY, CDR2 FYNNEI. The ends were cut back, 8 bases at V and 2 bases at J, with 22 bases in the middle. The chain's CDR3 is CASGPPWGDFPYEQYF. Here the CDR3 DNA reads TGTGCCAGCGGTCCACCATGGGGGGACTTCCCCTACGAGCAGTACTTC.